One sample yielded the 23 T cell receptor beta chains listed below, sequenced in a study of post-analysis software for immune sequencing data. The study's findings and limits: Five or six TRBV segments were more frequent in patients than controls; TRBV5-6, TRBV5-1 and TRBV20-1 belonged to this group.

Their antigens are not known. The authors incorporated unique molecular identifiers into the TCR beta cDNA libraries. TCRdb independently ran MiXCR on the PCR reads; one entry per CDR3 protein. The sample includes 430,000 or so distinct CDR3 sequences, approximately 38% of them seen just once. Sequenced sample: blood. These receptors all stem from a girl between 2 and 10 years old with multiple sclerosis.

There are a few counts of this clonotype. This chain connects TRBV6-5 to TRBJ1-1; D is undetermined. Germline CDR1 MNHEY, CDR2 SVGAGI. The CDR3 is 14 amino acids. The V and J ends lost 7 bases and 1 base respectively, with 13 bases between them. The CDR3 DNA sequence: TGTGCCAGCACCTTAGGGTTTCAGAACACTGAAGCTTTCTTT. Translation gives CASTLGFQNTEAFF.

The chain joins TRBV11-2 to TRBJ2-5; possibly TRBD2 for D (6 bases). V gave up 5 bases and J gave up 9 bases, with 19 bases separating them. CDR1 SGHAT and CDR2 FQNNGV come from the germline V gene. This CDR3 is 14 amino acids long. The CDR3 is CASSPSRGWEAQYF. The CDR3 coding sequence is TGTGCCAGCAGCCCGTCTAGGGGTTGGGAGGCCCAGTACTTC.

The J gene is TRBJ2-1, the V gene TRBV13; the D is unclear. V gave up 5 bases and J gave up 0 bases, with 14 bases separating them. CDR1 and CDR2 (germline): PRHDT, FYEKMQ (reference sequence). This CDR3 is built from 16 residues. DNA for the CDR3: TGTGCCAGCAGCCAAAACGCCCGAAGCTCCTACAATGAGCAGTTCTTC. It translates to CASSQNARSSYNEQFF.

As concerns this clonotype: A read error may be the cause here, since a much bigger clone is one base away. The rearrangement links TRBV27 to TRBJ1-2; 7 bases map to TRBD1. CDR3 length: 14 residues. CDR1 MNHEY and CDR2 SMNVEV come from the germline V gene (reference sequence). The CDR3 reads CASSLRQGLDGHTF. DNA of the CDR3: TGTGCCAGCAGTTTAAGACAGGGTCTGGATGGCCACACCTTC.

In its sample, this clonotype was seen a few times. The V call is TRBV7-8, the J call TRBJ1-1; D perhaps matches TRBD1 (5 bases). V was trimmed by 2 bases and J by 0 bases, leaving 13 bases between them. Germline V lookup: CDR1 SGHVS, CDR2 FQNEAQ. This CDR3 spans 16 amino acids. The CDR3 DNA reads as TGTGCCAGCAGCTTATCGGAGGGACGGTTGAACACTGAAGCTTTCTTT. It specifies CASSLSEGRLNTEAFF.

This chain links TRBV29-1 with TRBJ1-1; no clear D gene. Germline CDR1 and CDR2: SQVTM and ANQGSEA. The V end lost 6 bases, the J end lost 8 bases, and 10 bases lay between the germline ends. The CDR3 is 10 amino acids. CDR3 bases: TGCAGCGTCGCCGGGCAGGAAGCTTTCTTT. It codes for CSVAGQEAFF.

This sequence joins TRBV3-1 and TRBJ2-3; 7 bases are shared with TRBD1. V lost 5 bases and J lost 2; bases outside the gene matches: 10. CDR3 length: 16 residues. The germline V gene encodes CDR1 LGHDT and CDR2 YNNKEL (reference sequence). In nucleotides, the CDR3 is TGTGCCAGCAGCTTGATTGTGGGACAGAACACAGATACGCAGTATTTT. This encodes CASSLIVGQNTDTQYF.

The chain links TRBV5-8 to TRBJ1-2; D is possibly TRBD1 (5 bases). The CDR3 is made up of 13 amino acids. Germline assignment: CDR1 SGHTS and CDR2 YDEGEE. The germline V and J ends were trimmed by 6 bases and 7 bases, with 16 bases remaining between them. The CDR3 protein is CASIPGTAGGYTF. In nucleotides, the CDR3 is TGTGCCAGCATTCCCGGGACTGCCGGTGGCTACACCTTC. The full variable domain, in which reference TRBV5-8 and TRBJ1-2 provide the parts outside the CDR3, is EAGVTQSPTHLIKTRGQQATLRCSPISGHTSVYWYQQALGLGLQFLLWYDEGEERNRGNFPPRFSGRQFPNYSSELNVNALELEDSALYLCASIPGTAGGYTFGSGTRLTVV.

This sequence joins TRBV29-1 and TRBJ2-1; no clear D gene. Per germline, CDR1 SQVTM and CDR2 ANQGSEA. This CDR3 contains 17 residues. Trimming removed 0 bases from V and 6 bases from J, with 21 bases in between. The CDR3 nucleotides are TGCAGCGTTGAAGACCTCTTTCCGGGCTTGGCCTCCAATGAGCAGTTCTTC. Amino acids: CSVEDLFPGLASNEQFF.

This clonotype was seen a few times. J is TRBJ2-5 and V is TRBV12-3 or TRBV12-4, with D perhaps matching TRBD2 (5 bases). V was cut by 8 bases and J by 2 bases, with 18 bases left in between. CDR3 length equals 15 residues. CDR3 region: CASVGRRGFQETQYF. For the CDR3, the DNA is TGTGCCAGCGTAGGCCGCAGAGGGTTTCAAGAGACCCAGTACTTC.

This clonotype was seen only once. This chain uses TRBV12-3 or TRBV12-4 with TRBJ2-1; 9 bases match TRBD2. J was trimmed by 7 bases and V by 3 bases; bases with no gene match: 7. CDR3 size: 15 residues. The CDR3 region has the DNA TGTGCCAGCAGTTTGGGACTAGCAGCCTCTAATGAGCAGTTCTTC. Translation gives CASSLGLAASNEQFF.

The V gene is TRBV12-3 or TRBV12-4, the J gene TRBJ2-5, with D perhaps given as TRBD1 or TRBD2 (5 bases each). V dropped 8 bases and J dropped 2 bases, with 21 bases sitting between them. The CDR3 runs 16 residues. The CDR3 DNA follows: TGTGCCAGCGGGTCACCGCGACAGTGGACTCAAGAGACCCAGTACTTC. It is translated as CASGSPRQWTQETQYF.

V gene TRBV12-5 combines with J gene TRBJ2-5, with a possible D match to TRBD2 (6 bases). Germline CDR1 reads LGHNT; CDR2 reads FRNRAP. This CDR3 comprises 17 residues. V lost 0 bases and J lost 2, with 16 bases in between. Here the CDR3 reads CASGLVGFGGEQETQYF. The CDR3 DNA is TGTGCTAGTGGTTTGGTGGGATTCGGGGGTGAGCAAGAGACCCAGTACTTC.

The V gene is TRBV7-9, the J gene TRBJ1-1; D is ambiguous. CDR3 length: 15 amino acids. The germline V gene has CDR1 SEHNR and CDR2 FQNEAQ (reference sequence). V gave up 1 base and J gave up 0 bases, with 9 bases separating them. CDR3 in DNA: TGTGCCAGCAGCTTAGGGGCCTCAATGAACACTGAAGCTTTCTTT. Translation gives CASSLGASMNTEAFF.

The V call is TRBV7-7, the J call TRBJ1-1, with TRBD1 matching over 7 bases. The CDR3 consists of 17 residues. The germline CDR1 and CDR2 sequences are SSHAT and FNYEAQ (reference sequence). CDR3 sequence: CATRKFGPGQMNTEAFF. CDR3 DNA sequence: TGTGCTACCCGTAAGTTTGGCCCGGGACAGATGAACACTGAAGCTTTCTTT. The complete variable domain, with remaining parts taken from reference TRBV7-7 and TRBJ1-1, reads GAGVSQSPRYKVTKRGQDVTLRCDPISSHATLYWYQQALGQGPEFLTYFNYEAQPDKSGLPSDRFSAERPEGSISTLTIQRTEQRDSAMYRCATRKFGPGQMNTEAFFGQGTRLTVV.

The chain joins TRBV7-9 to TRBJ1-4; TRBD1 might be the D (5 bases). The CDR3 spans 14 residues. V dropped 5 bases and J dropped 7 bases, with 14 bases sitting between them. Germline-derived CDR1 and CDR2 are SEHNR and FQNEAQ (reference sequence). Here the CDR3 reads CASSPGRGGEKLFF. As DNA, the CDR3 is TGTGCCAGCAGCCCGGGACGAGGAGGTGAAAAACTGTTTTTT.

This clonotype has more than one count but fewer than ten. The chain uses TRBV5-1 and TRBJ2-4; D is perhaps TRBD2 (6 bases). Germline CDR1 reads SGHRS; CDR2 reads YFSETQ. The V and J ends lost 3 bases and 5 bases respectively, with 15 bases between them. CDR3 size: 15 residues. CDR3 loop: CASSWGERRQNIQYF. DNA of the CDR3: TGCGCCAGCAGCTGGGGGGAGAGGCGGCAAAACATTCAGTACTTC. Filled out from reference TRBV5-1 and TRBJ2-4, the complete variable domain reads KAGVTQTPRYLIKTRGQQVTLSCSPISGHRSVSWYQQTPGQGLQFLFEYFSETQRNKGNFPGRFSGRQFSNSRSEMNVSTLELGDSALYLCASSWGERRQNIQYFGAGTRLSVL.

The V and J genes are TRBV5-1 and TRBJ1-2, with D tentatively TRBD1 (6 bases). Germline CDR1 and CDR2: SGHRS and YFSETQ. The CDR3 totals 14 residues. The V gene lost 4 bases and the J gene lost 6 bases, with 16 bases spanning the gap. This chain's CDR3 is CASSREQGLDGYTF. DNA for the CDR3: TGCGCCAGCAGCAGGGAACAGGGTCTTGATGGCTACACCTTC.

The chain has TRBV12-5 and TRBJ2-7; the match to TRBD1 covers 9 bases. CDR1 and CDR2 (germline): LGHNT, FRNRAP. CDR3 length: 14 amino acids. V was clipped by 4 bases and J by 5 bases; unmatched bases: 6. DNA for the CDR3: TGTGCTAGTGGTTCATCCCGGGACAGGGACGAGCAGTACTTC. As protein: CASGSSRDRDEQYF.

This clonotype appeared a few times. The chain is built from TRBV6-2 or TRBV6-3 and TRBJ2-1; weak D call: TRBD2 (6 bases). CDR3 length equals 15 residues. Germline CDR1 MNHEY, CDR2 SVGEGT. V dropped 8 bases and J dropped 2 bases, with 16 bases sitting between them. The CDR3 region has the DNA TGTGCCAGCTTCAAGCGGGCGAGTGCCTACAATGAGCAGTTCTTC. Translated: CASFKRASAYNEQFF.

The V gene is TRBV6-9, the J gene TRBJ2-7, with 10 bases aligning to TRBD2. The germline V gene has CDR1 MNHGY and CDR2 SVAAGI. V lost 5 bases and J lost 4; bases outside the gene matches: 11. The CDR3 has 16 residues. The CDR3 DNA is TGTGCCAGCAGTGCAAACCGAACTAGCGGGACATACGAGCAGTACTTC. Amino acids: CASSANRTSGTYEQYF.

The gene calls are TRBV10-3 and TRBJ2-5; the D is unclear. CDR1 and CDR2 (germline): ENHRY, SYGVKD. The V and J ends lost 7 bases and 5 bases respectively, with 14 bases between them. CDR3 length: 13 amino acids. Here the CDR3 reads CAITNKEWETQYF. The CDR3 nucleotides are TGTGCCATCACTAACAAAGAGTGGGAGACCCAGTACTTC.

The rearrangement joins TRBV29-1 to TRBJ2-1; TRBD1 or TRBD2 may be the D gene (6 bases each). The CDR3 totals 14 residues. V lost 4 bases and J lost 3, with 13 bases in between. CDR1 is SQVTM and CDR2 is ANQGSEA in the germline V gene. CDR3 bases: TGCAGCGTTGGGGGGAGGACAGACTACAATGAGCAGTTCTTC. Translation gives CSVGGRTDYNEQFF.